Here is one T cell receptor (beta chain) with its context. This record comes from a study of blood T cell repertoires in COVID-19. As for the study in general: Sample material is recorded as cDNA or gDNA derived from T cells, B-cell-depleted T cells, or PBMCs.

Authors' data handling: Reference gene primer amplification gave nucleated cell count estimates. Sequencing was performed with immunoSEQ multiplex PCR; in TCRdb, only in-frame clones are kept and a portion is missing. Clonal size and the V and J genes are those of that table, whereas D and trimming came from the DNA. The sample consists of about 99,000 clones, about nine tenths of them appearing once. The V gene's germline CDR1 is MNHEY and CDR2 SVGAGI. The CDR3 is made up of 14 amino acids. V was shortened by 9 bases and J by 4 bases, with 18 bases between the two germline ends. V and J are TRBV6-5 and TRBJ2-5; D perhaps matches TRBD1 (7 bases). The TCR originated in a man between 50 and 59 years old with acute or convalescent COVID-19. The sample consisted of peripheral blood. CDR3 protein: CASTEGQLGETQYF. The CDR3 nucleotides read TGTGCCAGTACGGAGGGACAGCTGGGAGAGACCCAGTACTTC.